This T cell receptor beta chain was sequenced during a study of regulatory T cells in long-lasting Graves disease. Whole-study results and caveats: In persistent patients, shared public clonotypes (around 2,500) outnumbered those in new patients (almost 1,000).

Researchers made TCR beta libraries by using iRepertoire HTBI primers and running Arm-PCR on CDR3 regions. A single record per CDR3 protein comes from TCRdb applying MiXCR to the multiplex PCR reads. The sample carries a few hundred thousand distinct CDR3 sequences, 23% recorded once. Time point reported: persistent/refractory GD, antithyroid drugs over 5 years with positive TRAb. Construction of the TCR library relied on RNA isolated from PBMCs. It was an endocrinology department in Xi'an, China, that provided the patients. CDR3 length: 15 residues. V lost 4 bases to trimming and J lost 1 base; unmatched junction nucleotides: 6. The V gene's germline CDR1 is SGHDT and CDR2 YYEEEE. This clonotype occurred many times. Its antigen is not known.

The sequence came from a woman aged 40 to 55 with Graves disease. V gene TRBV5-6 combines with J gene TRBJ1-1; 8 nucleotides align to TRBD1. The starting material was peripheral blood mononuclear cells (PBMCs), obtained when the disease was refractory, from a patient treated with antithyroid drugs. Here the CDR3 DNA reads TGTGCCAGCAGCCTATGGACAGGGAGGAACACTGAAGCTTTCTTT. Amino acids: CASSLWTGRNTEAFF.